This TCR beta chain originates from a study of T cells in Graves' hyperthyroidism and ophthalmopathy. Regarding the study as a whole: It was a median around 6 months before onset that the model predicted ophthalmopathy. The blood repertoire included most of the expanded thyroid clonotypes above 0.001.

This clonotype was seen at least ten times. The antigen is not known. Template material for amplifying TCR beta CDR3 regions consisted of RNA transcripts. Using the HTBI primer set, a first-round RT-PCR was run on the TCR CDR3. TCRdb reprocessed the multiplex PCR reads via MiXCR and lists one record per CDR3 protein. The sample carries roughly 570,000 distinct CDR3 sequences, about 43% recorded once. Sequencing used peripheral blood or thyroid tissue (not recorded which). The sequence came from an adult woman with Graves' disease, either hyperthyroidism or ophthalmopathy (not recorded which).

CDR3 DNA: TGTGCCAGTAAGGGGACAGGGGGTTACGAGCAGTACTTC. As protein: CASKGTGGYEQYF. This chain joins TRBV19 and TRBJ2-7, with 11 bases that match TRBD1. Germline assignment: CDR1 LNHDA and CDR2 SQIVND (reference sequence). Losses at the gene ends were 7 bases for V and 4 bases for J; bases not matched to a gene: 3. The CDR3 spans 13 residues.